This T cell receptor (beta chain) is from a study of cytomegalovirus exposure and HLA in healthy donors. Background on the study: Early released data had tens of millions of unique TCRs, all coming from HLA-typed donors.

Study outcomes and limitations: Within a later analysis, the majority of CMV-associated TCR beta chains appeared HLA-restricted. When the data were analyzed later, several of the most significant clusters appeared to be linked to common viral pathogens. Sequencing depth across donors, presence/absence analyses assumed, was roughly uniform.

CDR1 is MGHRA, CDR2 YSYEKL, per germline. The CDR3 has 13 amino acids. V dropped 8 bases and J dropped 0; count of bases not matched to a gene: 4. As for this clone: Its antigen is undetermined.

The PCR had 60 Vbeta and 13 Jbeta primers. Generated by immunoSEQ multiplex PCR, the TCRdb table keeps only in-frame clones and is missing some. The table for this sample gives 200,000 or so clones. The sequence came from a girl aged 2 to 9 in good health and CMV-seropositive. The sequenced sample consisted of PBMCs. The chain links TRBV4-1 to TRBJ2-7; 7 bases match TRBD2. DNA of the CDR3: TGCGCCAGCTCTAGCGGAAGCTCCTACGAGCAGTACTTC. Translated, it gives CASSSGSSYEQYF.